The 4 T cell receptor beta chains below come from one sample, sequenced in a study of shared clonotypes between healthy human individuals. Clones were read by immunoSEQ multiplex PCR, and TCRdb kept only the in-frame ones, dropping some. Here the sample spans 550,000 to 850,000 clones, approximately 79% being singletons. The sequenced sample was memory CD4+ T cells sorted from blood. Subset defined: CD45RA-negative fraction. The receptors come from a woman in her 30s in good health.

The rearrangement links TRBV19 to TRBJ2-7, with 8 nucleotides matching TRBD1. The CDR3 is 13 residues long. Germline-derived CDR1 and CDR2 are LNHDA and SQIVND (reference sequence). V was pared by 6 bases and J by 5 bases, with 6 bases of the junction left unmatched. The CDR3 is CASSDRGPHEQYF. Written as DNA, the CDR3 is TGTGCCAGTAGCGACAGGGGACCCCACGAGCAGTACTTC.

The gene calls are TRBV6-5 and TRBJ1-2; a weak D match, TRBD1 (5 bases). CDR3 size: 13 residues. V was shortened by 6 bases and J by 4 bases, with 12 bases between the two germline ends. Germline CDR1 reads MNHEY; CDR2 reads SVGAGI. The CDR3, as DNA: TGTGCCAGCAGGCCAGGGAGTAGCTATGGCTACACCTTC. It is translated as CASRPGSSYGYTF.

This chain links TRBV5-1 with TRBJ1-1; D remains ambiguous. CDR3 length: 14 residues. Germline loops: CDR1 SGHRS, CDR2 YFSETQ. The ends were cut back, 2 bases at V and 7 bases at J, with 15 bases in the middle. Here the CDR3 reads CASSFDEGFSEAFF. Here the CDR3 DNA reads TGCGCCAGCAGCTTCGACGAGGGTTTCAGTGAAGCTTTCTTT.

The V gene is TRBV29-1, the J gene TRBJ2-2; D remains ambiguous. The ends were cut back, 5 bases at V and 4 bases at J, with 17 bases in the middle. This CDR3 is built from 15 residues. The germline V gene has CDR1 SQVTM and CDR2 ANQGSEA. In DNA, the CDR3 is TGCAGCGTTCGCTTAACCCCAACGAGCACCGGGGAGCTGTTTTTT. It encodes CSVRLTPTSTGELFF.